This is a list of T cell receptor beta chains from one sample in a study of CD4 T cells in relation to SARS-CoV-2 and coronaviruses. The data were produced by immunoSEQ multiplex PCR, yet TCRdb's version contains in-frame clones alone and is incomplete. The table shows roughly 25,000 clones, with around three quarters occurring only once. Their target antigens are unknown. Sequencing used CD4+ T cells from PBMCs, cultured in vitro. Receptor source: a human donor in good health. Both conserved end residues are part of each CDR3.

V	CDR3
TRBV5-6	CASSGGRNPYEQYF
TRBV5-1	CASSEVLDTQYF
TRBV4-3	CASSQQLRGAGGELFF
TRBV6-1	CASSEATGGYGYTF
TRBV6-2/TRBV6-3	CASSYSKREQFF
TRBV18	CASSPSGWGHNEQFF
TRBV7-2	CASQAARSSYEQYF
TRBV3-1/TRBV3-2	CASSRNQNFRAGEQYF
TRBV12-5	CASGLIVGANVLTF
TRBV4-1	CASSQEQRAIDNSPLHF
TRBV5-1	CASSPGQGPYEQYF
TRBV19	CASSISGGARSGRSGEQFF
TRBV25-1	CASSEETGVAEAFF
TRBV18	CASSPQGATEAFF
TRBV6-5	CASRQETGQTYGYTF
TRBV19	CASSMPSGGSAFRETQYF
TRBV2	CASSPIFGQGGYEQYF
TRBV19	CASSIQGHSGNTIYF
TRBV18	CASSPPYSQAFF
TRBV5-1	CASSRIQGANTEAFF
TRBV7-7	CASSLASPPGELFF
TRBV12-2	CATVHLRGWTLQLPSTDTQYF
TRBV11-2	CASSVERAAGIEAFF
TRBV6-5	CASSYSERGSYEQYF
TRBV6-5	CASRVLRSQTGELFF
TRBV5-1	CASSLTSGQDTQYF
TRBV5-1	CASSLGQGAWEQYF
TRBV19	CASSIVLGGDYGYTF
TRBV7-3	CASSPGGISGGEQYF
TRBV5-5	CASSLWDRGRHEQFF
TRBV5-1	CASSSTGGVTEAFF
TRBV5-1	CASRFGTDPGNTIYF
TRBV5-1	CASSPLGSGSSYNEQFF
TRBV6-5	CASSYDGNNQPQHF
TRBV10-3	CAISEDRGIRVNTIYF
TRBV3-1/TRBV3-2	CASSWWARRNTGELFF
TRBV6-5	CASSLDNHGETQYF
TRBV2	CASSEGAEGLYGYTF
TRBV3-1/TRBV3-2	CASSPLQGEGEKLFF
TRBV4-2	CASSQYSGTSGNNEQFF
TRBV5-1	CASSLAGTSGGLFF
TRBV6-1	CASSETGDRNEQFF
TRBV6-5	CAIAYGGGPSYEQYF
TRBV2	CASSEDRGFGYTF
TRBV5-1	CASSLARTSGDEQFF
TRBV5-1	CASSLADGSGANVLTF
TRBV2	CASSDGYYEQYF
TRBV9	CASSPQDRANYGYTF
TRBV3-1/TRBV3-2	CASSHLAGAQETQYF
TRBV11-1	CASSLPGGASDTEAFF
TRBV19	CASSIGIGGGSSYNEQFF